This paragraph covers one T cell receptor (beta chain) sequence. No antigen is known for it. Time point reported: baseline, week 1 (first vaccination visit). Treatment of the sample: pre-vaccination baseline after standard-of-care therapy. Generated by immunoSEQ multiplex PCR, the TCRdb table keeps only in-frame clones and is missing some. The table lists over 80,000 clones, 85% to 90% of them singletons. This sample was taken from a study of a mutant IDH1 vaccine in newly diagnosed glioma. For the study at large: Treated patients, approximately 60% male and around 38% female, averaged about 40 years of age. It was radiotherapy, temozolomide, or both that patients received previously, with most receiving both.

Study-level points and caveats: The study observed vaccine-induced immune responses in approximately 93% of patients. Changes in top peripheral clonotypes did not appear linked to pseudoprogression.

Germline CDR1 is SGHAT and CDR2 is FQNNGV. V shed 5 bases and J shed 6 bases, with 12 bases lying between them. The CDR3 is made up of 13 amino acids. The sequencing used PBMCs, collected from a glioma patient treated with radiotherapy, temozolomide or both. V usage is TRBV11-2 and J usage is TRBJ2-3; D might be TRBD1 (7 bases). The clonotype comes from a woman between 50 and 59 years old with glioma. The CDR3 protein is CASSRRGQDTQYF. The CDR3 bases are TGTGCCAGCAGCCGGAGGGGGCAGGATACGCAGTATTTT.